A few counts support the clone carrying this TCR beta chain. Libraries were prepared by immunoSEQ multiplex PCR; TCRdb keeps only in-frame clonotypes and omits some of them. The table lists roughly 10,000 clones, around 30% of them singletons. The sample is drawn from a study of graft-versus-host responses after intestinal transplantation. Responder cells labeled with CFSE (around 200,000) were co-plated with irradiated stimulator cells labeled with violet dye (around 200,000). The clonotype comes from a human patient who received an intestinal transplant. The source material was alloreactive CD8+ T cells from a mixed lymphocyte reaction culture, sampled before intestinal transplant. Noted subset: CFSE-low proliferating T cells sorted from approximately six-day pre-transplant mixed lymphocyte reaction (GvH or HvG direction).

The CDR3 region is CASSLHRGGEQFF. Written as DNA, the CDR3 is TGTGCCAGCAGTTTACACAGGGGAGGTGAGCAGTTCTTC. The V call is TRBV27, the J call TRBJ2-1; D may be TRBD1 (7 bases). V was trimmed by 2 bases and J by 9 bases, leaving 11 bases between them. Germline V gene data show CDR1 as MNHEY and CDR2 as SMNVEV (reference sequence). This CDR3 has 13 amino acids.